The rows below give T cell receptor beta chains drawn from one sample of a study of T cells in Graves' hyperthyroidism and ophthalmopathy. TCRdb used MiXCR to reprocess the multiplex PCR reads, holding one entry per CDR3 protein. Of 300,000 to 400,000 distinct CDR3 sequences listed, 11% to 15% were seen once; the top ten hold approximately 9.9%. Material: blood. Every receptor here comes from a woman aged 55-75 years with Graves' hyperthyroidism. Each CDR3 is given with its conserved first and last residue. The order of the fields is D gene, clone size, J gene, CDR3 length, V gene, CDR3 DNA, CDR3 protein. A D gene is named only where the DNA matches it firmly. Clone size is stated in some rows and not others, as once, few, many or a class when expanded.

>NA|NA|TRBJ2-4|14|TRBV9
TGTGCCAGCAGCCAAACGTGGCAATCTTCCATTCAGTACTTC
CASSQTWQSSIQYF
>TRBD1|many|TRBJ2-7|15|TRBV5-1
TGCGCCAGCAGCCCCTCACCCGGGACAGAGGGCGAGCAGTACTTC
CASSPSPGTEGEQYF
>NA|NA|TRBJ2-1|13|TRBV15
TGTGCCACCAGCCAGATTCGGGAACGTAAGCAGTTCTTC
CATSQIRERKQFF
>NA|NA|TRBJ2-7|13|TRBV27
TGTGCCAGCAGTTTCGTCGGGGGCTACGAGCAGTACTTC
CASSFVGGYEQYF
>NA|few|TRBJ1-2|13|TRBV24-1
TGTGCCACCAGTGTGCGCGGGGGCGATGGCTACACCTTC
CATSVRGGDGYTF
>TRBD1|few|TRBJ1-2|19|TRBV4-1
TGCGCCAGCAGCCAAAGGGGGGACAGGGGATCTCGGACTAACTATGGCTACACCTTC
CASSQRGDRGSRTNYGYTF
>TRBD1|many|TRBJ2-1|12|TRBV29-1
TGCAGCGGGGGACAGGGAATTTATGAGCAGTTCTTC
CSGGQGIYEQFF
>TRBD2|many|TRBJ2-3|13|TRBV12-5
TGTGCTAGTGGCCAGATAGGACTAGCCTCCCAGTATTTT
CASGQIGLASQYF
>NA|NA|TRBJ2-7|17|TRBV7-8
TGTGCCAGCAGCTTAGCGGATGGGACACCCGGAACCTACGAGCAGTACTTC
CASSLADGTPGTYEQYF
>NA|many|TRBJ2-7|14|TRBV12-3/TRBV12-4
TGTGCCAGCTCCTCAATTGGGGAAACCTACGAGCAGTACTTC
CASSSIGETYEQYF
>TRBD1|NA|TRBJ1-5|15|TRBV30
TGTGCCTGGAGCGGAGGGACAGGGGGCAACCAGCCCCAGCATTTT
CAWSGGTGGNQPQHF
>TRBD2|many|TRBJ2-1|13|TRBV11-1
TGTGCCAGCGGACTAGCCGGATACAATGAGCAGTTCTTC
CASGLAGYNEQFF
>TRBD2|many|TRBJ2-1|14|TRBV27
TGTGCCAGCGTCGGACTAGCGGGCCCCAATGAGCAGTTCTTC
CASVGLAGPNEQFF
>TRBD1|many|TRBJ2-7|16|TRBV4-2
TGTGCCAGCAGCCAAGCCTCTAGACAGGGATCCTACGAGCAGTACTTC
CASSQASRQGSYEQYF
>TRBD1|few|TRBJ2-5|13|TRBV20-1
TGCAGTACAATAAGGGGGCAGGTCGAGACCCAGTACTTC
CSTIRGQVETQYF
>NA|many|TRBJ2-5|13|TRBV11-2
TGTGCCAGCAGCTTATATGGTCAAGAGACCCAGTACTTC
CASSLYGQETQYF
>TRBD2|many|TRBJ2-7|16|TRBV12-3/TRBV12-4
TGTGCCAGCAGTGGACCCGGCGGGAGGCCCTCCTACGAGCAGTACTTC
CASSGPGGRPSYEQYF
>NA|many|TRBJ2-5|11|TRBV12-3/TRBV12-4
TGTGCCAGCAGTTTCGGACCGGAGGCGTACTTC
CASSFGPEAYF
>TRBD1|many|TRBJ1-1|15|TRBV27
TGTGCCAGCAGTCCCCGTGGACAGGGGAGGACTGAAGCTTTCTTT
CASSPRGQGRTEAFF
>TRBD2|many|TRBJ2-5|16|TRBV25-1
TGTGCCAGCAGTGAATCCAATAGCGGGAGGAGAGAGACCCAGTACTTC
CASSESNSGRRETQYF
>NA|few|TRBJ1-2|14|TRBV5-6
TGTGCCAGCAGCTTGGATACAGCTTCCTATGGCTACACCTTC
CASSLDTASYGYTF
>NA|many|TRBJ1-2|15|TRBV11-2
TGTGCCAGCAGCCCCACGAGGGGTGGATTCGGTGGCTACACCTTC
CASSPTRGGFGGYTF
>NA|many|TRBJ2-1|11|TRBV7-8
TGTGCCAGCAGTGGCCCCCCAGAGCAGTTCTTC
CASSGPPEQFF
>TRBD1|many|TRBJ1-2|15|TRBV12-3/TRBV12-4
TGTGCCAGCAGCCCCGGGGCAGGGGGCCGTGAGGGCTACACCTTC
CASSPGAGGREGYTF
>TRBD2|many|TRBJ2-3|15|TRBV27
TGTGCCAGCCTGGGACTAGCGGGAGAGGTAGATACGCAGTATTTT
CASLGLAGEVDTQYF
>NA|NA|TRBJ2-7|14|TRBV3-1
TGTGCCAGCAGTCAAACGGTGTCCACCTACGAGCAGTACTTC
CASSQTVSTYEQYF
>TRBD1|few|TRBJ2-1|17|TRBV28
TGTGCCAGCAGTTTTTGGGGGACAGGGGGACCTTACAATGAGCAGTTCTTC
CASSFWGTGGPYNEQFF
>TRBD2|many|TRBJ2-1|16|TRBV4-1
TGCGCCAGCAGCCAGCACACTAGCGGGTCCTACAATGAGCAGTTCTTC
CASSQHTSGSYNEQFF
>NA|many|TRBJ2-4|13|TRBV2
TGTGCCAGCAGTGAAAGGCTGCAAAACATTCAGTACTTC
CASSERLQNIQYF
>TRBD2|many|TRBJ2-5|17|TRBV27
TGTGCCAGCAGTGCCCAGGGGCTAGCGGGAGGGCCGGAGACCCAGTACTTC
CASSAQGLAGGPETQYF
>NA|few|TRBJ2-1|13|TRBV4-1
TGCGCCAGCAGCCCCTGGGTCGGCGATGAGCAGTTCTTC
CASSPWVGDEQFF
>NA|NA|TRBJ2-1|14|TRBV27
TGTGCCAGCAAGCAGCAGGCCGGGTACAATGAGCAGTTCTTC
CASKQQAGYNEQFF
>TRBD2|many|TRBJ2-3|18|TRBV20-1
TGCAGTGCTAGACCCCTGGGGCTAGCGGGGACTAGCACAGATACGCAGTATTTT
CSARPLGLAGTSTDTQYF
>NA|NA|TRBJ2-6|16|TRBV7-2
TGTGCCAGCAGTACTGGGGGGCTATCTGGGGCCAACGTCCTGACTTTC
CASSTGGLSGANVLTF
>NA|NA|TRBJ2-1|14|TRBV12-3/TRBV12-4
TGTGCCGGCAGGCACTGGAGCTCCGGAAATGAGCAGTTCTTC
CAGRHWSSGNEQFF
>TRBD2|many|TRBJ2-2|15|TRBV7-2
TGTGCCAGCAGCTTAGCGGGAGGGTTGACCGGGGAGCTGTTTTTT
CASSLAGGLTGELFF
>TRBD2|NA|TRBJ2-5|19|TRBV30
TGTGCCTGGAGCCAACAATTCAACCGGACTAGCCGGGCTGGGGAGACCCAGTACTTC
CAWSQQFNRTSRAGETQYF
>NA|few|TRBJ2-3|12|TRBV7-9
TGTGCCAGCAGCGGGTATGCAGATACGCAGTATTTT
CASSGYADTQYF
>TRBD1|many|TRBJ1-1|14|TRBV6-1
TGTGCCAGCACCGAAGGGGGCTGGAACACTGAAGCTTTCTTT
CASTEGGWNTEAFF
>NA|few|TRBJ1-3|15|TRBV12-3/TRBV12-4
TGTGCCAGCAGTCCTAGGGGCATCTCTGGAAACACCATATATTTT
CASSPRGISGNTIYF
>NA|NA|TRBJ2-1|18|TRBV9
TGTGCCAGCAGCGAGAGGTTTGGGGAAAGGGGGTCCTACAATGAGCAGTTCTTC
CASSERFGERGSYNEQFF
>NA|many|TRBJ1-5|13|TRBV6-2/TRBV6-3
TGTGCCAGCAGTTACTCGAGGGGTCAGCCCCAGCATTTT
CASSYSRGQPQHF
>NA|NA|TRBJ1-5|14|TRBV24-1
TGTGCCACCAGGGCAGAGGGTGGTAATCAGCCCCAGCATTTT
CATRAEGGNQPQHF
>TRBD1|many|TRBJ2-7|14|TRBV5-1
TGCGCCAGCGGGTTTGGGACAGGGGGCTACGAGCAGTACTTC
CASGFGTGGYEQYF